This entry lists 10 T cell receptor beta chains sequenced from one sample in a study of shared clonotypes between healthy human individuals. Cells designated naive CD8 were CD45RO-negative and were positively selected for CCR7, with terminally differentiated effector memory CD45RA+ cells excluded. TCRdb's copy holds only in-frame clones and misses some; the assay was immunoSEQ multiplex PCR. The sample contains about 2.1 million clones, approximately 94% of which appear only once. Material for sequencing was naive CD8+ T cells from PBMCs. The receptors were sampled from a man younger than 35 in good health. Some clones in this sample may be carry-over from other donors' samples.

As concerns this clone: Different DNA sequences within this sample yield the same CDR3. J is TRBJ1-5 and V is TRBV9; the match to TRBD1 covers 9 bases. Germline V lookup: CDR1 SGDLS, CDR2 YYNGEE. CDR3 length equals 15 residues. The junction had 2 bases not matched to a gene; V was cut back by 3 bases and J by 1 base. The CDR3 DNA follows: TGTGCCAGCAGCGCCGGGACAGGGAGCAATCAGCCCCAGCATTTT. Translated: CASSAGTGSNQPQHF.

This chain links TRBV28 with TRBJ1-1; 7 nucleotides line up with TRBD1. The germline CDR1 and CDR2 sequences are MDHEN and SYDVKM. V gave up 6 bases and J gave up 5 bases; unmatched junction bases: 9. The CDR3 has 14 residues. In nucleotides, the CDR3 is TGTGCCAGCAGCCGATCGACAGGGCTTACTGAAGCTTTCTTT. Protein sequence: CASSRSTGLTEAFF.

The rearrangement links TRBV5-5 to TRBJ2-7; 10 bases map to TRBD2. With V trimmed by 2 bases and J by 2 bases, 4 bases remained unmatched. This CDR3 is 15 amino acids long. Germline CDR1 reads SGHKS; CDR2 reads YYEKEE (reference sequence). The CDR3 DNA follows: TGTGCCAGCAGCTTAAGGACTAGCGGTGCCTACGAGCAGTACTTC. Translated: CASSLRTSGAYEQYF.

The rearrangement links TRBV10-3 to TRBJ2-1, with 7 bases fitting TRBD2. The length of the CDR3 is 18 residues. Germline V gives CDR1 ENHRY, CDR2 SYGVKD. V shed 11 bases and J 0 bases; nucleotides not matched to a gene: 19. In DNA, the CDR3 is TGTGCCTTCAAACCCCGGGCGGAGCGGGACCACTCCTACAATGAGCAGTTCTTC. Protein product: CAFKPRAERDHSYNEQFF.

The chain uses TRBV6-5 and TRBJ2-7; 10 nucleotides align to TRBD2. The CDR3 length is 15 residues. With V trimmed by 2 bases and J by 4 bases, 5 bases remained unmatched. CDR1 is MNHEY, CDR2 SVGAGI, per germline. The CDR3 DNA is TGTGCCAGCAGTTACGGGCCTAGCGGGAGTTACGAGCAGTACTTC. The encoded protein is CASSYGPSGSYEQYF.

This chain links TRBV7-9 with TRBJ2-7; D perhaps matches TRBD2 (6 bases). The V gene lost 5 bases and the J gene lost 5 bases, with 13 bases spanning the gap. CDR1 and CDR2 from the germline V gene are SEHNR and FQNEAQ (reference sequence). There are 13 residues in the CDR3. The CDR3 DNA follows: TGTGCCAGCAGCCGTCCGACTAGTAACGAGCAGTACTTC. Residues: CASSRPTSNEQYF. Combining the CDR3 with reference TRBV7-9 and TRBJ2-7 gives the whole variable domain DTGVSQNPRHKITKRGQNVTFRCDPISEHNRLYWYRQTLGQGPEFLTYFQNEAQLEKSRLLSDRFSAERPKGSFSTLEIQRTEQGDSAMYLCASSRPTSNEQYFGPGTRLTVT.

This clone was observed once. The V and J genes are TRBV10-1 and TRBJ2-1, with D tentatively TRBD2 (5 bases). This CDR3 region has 18 residues. Trimming left V 1 base short and J 3 bases short, with 19 bases between. The germline gives CDR1 WNHNN, CDR2 SYGVQD (reference sequence). DNA of the CDR3: TGCGCCAGCAGTGAGTATCGTCGTGGGGAGAGGTACTACAATGAGCAGTTCTTC. Translation: CASSEYRRGERYYNEQFF.

This clone was counted a single time. This sequence joins TRBV7-3 and TRBJ2-3; TRBD2 matches 7 bases. CDR1 SGHTA and CDR2 FQGTGA come from the germline V gene. The CDR3 runs to 16 residues. The junction had 4 bases not matched to a gene; V was cut back by 0 bases and J by 1 base. CDR3 nucleotides: TGTGCCAGCAGCTTAACTCCTCGGGGGGGCACAGATACGCAGTATTTT. Its translation is CASSLTPRGGTDTQYF.

The chain is built from TRBV29-1 and TRBJ1-1; perhaps TRBD1 as D (5 bases). This CDR3 has 13 amino acids. The V gene's germline CDR1 is SQVTM and CDR2 ANQGSEA. The V gene lost 3 bases and the J gene lost 3 bases, with 11 bases spanning the gap. The CDR3 is CSVEGGMYTEAFF. The DNA of the CDR3 is TGCAGCGTTGAGGGGGGAATGTACACTGAAGCTTTCTTT.

The V call is TRBV6-5, the J call TRBJ1-1; TRBD1 is a possible D gene (6 bases). CDR3 length: 14 amino acids. Trimming shortened V by 4 bases and J by 0 bases, and 9 bases separated the two germline ends. From germline, CDR1 is MNHEY and CDR2 SVGAGI. This chain's CDR3 is CASSSPGVNTEAFF. The CDR3 coding sequence is TGTGCCAGCAGTTCGCCAGGGGTGAACACTGAAGCTTTCTTT.